This T cell receptor beta chain is from a study of blood T cell repertoires in COVID-19. Clones were sequenced by immunoSEQ multiplex PCR, and TCRdb holds only the in-frame ones, with some missing. The sample comprises some 100,000 clones, roughly 87% of which are singletons, and about 6.3% rests with the top ten. CDR3 length equals 13 residues. Germline V gene lookup returns CDR1 LNHDA and CDR2 SQIVND (reference sequence). The V gene end was trimmed by 9 bases and the J gene end by 1 base; junction bases not matched to a gene: 5. The sample consisted of peripheral blood. This sequence originates from a woman aged 55-70 years with acute or convalescent COVID-19. The V call is TRBV19, the J call TRBJ1-1, with TRBD1 matching 7 bases. CDR3 nucleotide sequence: TGTGCCAGCTCGACAGGGACGAACACTGAAGCTTTCTTT. Encoded protein: CASSTGTNTEAFF. The entire variable domain, with the rest obtained from reference TRBV19 and TRBJ1-1, is as follows: DGGITQSPKYLFRKEGQNVTLSCEQNLNHDAMYWYRQDPGQGLRLIYYSQIVNDFQKGDIAEGYSVSREKKESFPLTVTSAQKNPTAFYLCASSTGTNTEAFFGQGTRLTVV.